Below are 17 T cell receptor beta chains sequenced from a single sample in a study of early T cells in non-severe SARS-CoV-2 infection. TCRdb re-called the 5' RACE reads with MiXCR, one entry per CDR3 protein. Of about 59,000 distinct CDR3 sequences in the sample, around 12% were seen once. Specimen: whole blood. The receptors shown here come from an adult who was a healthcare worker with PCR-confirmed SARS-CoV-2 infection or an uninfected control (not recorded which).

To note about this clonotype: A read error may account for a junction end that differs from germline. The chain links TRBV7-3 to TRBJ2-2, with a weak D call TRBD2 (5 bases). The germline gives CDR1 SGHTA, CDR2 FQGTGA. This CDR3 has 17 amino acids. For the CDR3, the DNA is TGTGCCAGCAGCACAGTGGCGGGTGCGGGTAACACCGGGGAGCTGTTATTT. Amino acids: CASSTVAGAGNTGELLF.

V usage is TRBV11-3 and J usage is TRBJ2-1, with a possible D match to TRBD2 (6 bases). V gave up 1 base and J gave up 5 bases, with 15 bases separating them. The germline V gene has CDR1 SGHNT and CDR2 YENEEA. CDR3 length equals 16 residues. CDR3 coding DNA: TGTGCCAGCAGCTTAGTTAGGCTAGCGATCAACAATGAGCAGTTCTTC. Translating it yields CASSLVRLAINNEQFF.

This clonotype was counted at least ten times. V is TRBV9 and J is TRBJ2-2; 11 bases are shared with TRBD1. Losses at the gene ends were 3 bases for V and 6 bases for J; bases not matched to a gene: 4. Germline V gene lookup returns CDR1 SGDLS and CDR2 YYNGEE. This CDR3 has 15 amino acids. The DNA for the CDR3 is TGTGCCAGCAGCGGGGACAGGGGGTCGGCCGGGGAGCTGTTTTTT. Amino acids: CASSGDRGSAGELFF.

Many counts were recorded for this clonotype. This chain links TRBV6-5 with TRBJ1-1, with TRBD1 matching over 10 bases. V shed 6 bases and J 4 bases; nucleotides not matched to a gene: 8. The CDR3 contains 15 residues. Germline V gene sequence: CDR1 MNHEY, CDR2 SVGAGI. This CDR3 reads CASRDPGQGITEAFF. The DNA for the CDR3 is TGTGCCAGCAGGGACCCGGGACAGGGGATCACTGAAGCTTTCTTT.

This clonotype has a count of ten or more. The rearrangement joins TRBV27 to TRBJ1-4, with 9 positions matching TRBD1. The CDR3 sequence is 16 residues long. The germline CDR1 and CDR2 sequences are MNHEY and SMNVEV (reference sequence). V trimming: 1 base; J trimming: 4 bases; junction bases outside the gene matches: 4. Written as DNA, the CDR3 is TGTGCCAGCAGTTTATTGCAGGGACAGGGTAATGAAAAACTGTTTTTT. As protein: CASSLLQGQGNEKLFF.

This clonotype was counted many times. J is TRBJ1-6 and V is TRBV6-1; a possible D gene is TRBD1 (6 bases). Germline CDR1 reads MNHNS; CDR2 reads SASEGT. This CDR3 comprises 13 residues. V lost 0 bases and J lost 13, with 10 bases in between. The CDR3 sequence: CASSEARGSPLHF. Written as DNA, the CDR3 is TGTGCCAGCAGTGAAGCAAGGGGGTCCCCCCTCCACTTT.

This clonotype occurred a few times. CDR3 in amino acids: CASSPGDTFQETQYF. In nucleotides, the CDR3 is TGTGCCAGCAGCCCAGGGGACACCTTCCAAGAGACCCAGTACTTC. This sequence joins TRBV7-2 and TRBJ2-5, with a tentative D call TRBD1 (6 bases). With 5 bases removed from V and 1 base from J, the gap between germline ends came to 14 bases. This CDR3 contains 15 residues. CDR1 and CDR2 from the germline V gene are SGHTA and FQGNSA. Full variable domain (remainder filled in from reference TRBV7-2 and TRBJ2-5): GAGVSQSPSNKVTEKGKDVELRCDPISGHTALYWYRQSLGQGLEFLIYFQGNSAPDKSGLPSDRFSAERTGGSVSTLTIQRTQQEDSAVYLCASSPGDTFQETQYFGPGTRLLVL.

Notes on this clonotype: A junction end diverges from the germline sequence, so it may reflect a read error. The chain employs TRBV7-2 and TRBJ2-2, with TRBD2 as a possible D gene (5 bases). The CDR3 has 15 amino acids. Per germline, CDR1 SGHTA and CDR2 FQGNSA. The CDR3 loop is CASSLVPVPTGELFF. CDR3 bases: TGTGCCAGCAGCTTAGTCCCCGTCCCCACCGGGGAGCTGTTCTTT.

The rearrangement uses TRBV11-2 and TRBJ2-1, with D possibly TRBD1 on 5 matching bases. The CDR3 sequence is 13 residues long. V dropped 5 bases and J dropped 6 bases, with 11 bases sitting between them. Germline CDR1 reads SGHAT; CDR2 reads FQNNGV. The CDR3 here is CASSQDTGNEQFF. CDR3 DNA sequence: TGTGCCAGCAGCCAGGACACGGGCAATGAGCAGTTCTTC.

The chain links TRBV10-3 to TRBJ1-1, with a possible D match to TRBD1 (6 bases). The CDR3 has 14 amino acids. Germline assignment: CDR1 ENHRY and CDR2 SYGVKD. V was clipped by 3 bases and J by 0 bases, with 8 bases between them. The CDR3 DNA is TGTGCCATCAGTGAACAGGGTATGAACACTGAAGCTTTCTTT. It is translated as CAISEQGMNTEAFF.

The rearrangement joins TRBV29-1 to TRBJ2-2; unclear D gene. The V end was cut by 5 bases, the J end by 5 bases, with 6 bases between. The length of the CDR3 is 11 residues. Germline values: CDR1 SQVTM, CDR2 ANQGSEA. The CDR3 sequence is CSVFVTGELFF. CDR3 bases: TGCAGCGTTTTCGTTACCGGGGAGCTGTTTTTT.

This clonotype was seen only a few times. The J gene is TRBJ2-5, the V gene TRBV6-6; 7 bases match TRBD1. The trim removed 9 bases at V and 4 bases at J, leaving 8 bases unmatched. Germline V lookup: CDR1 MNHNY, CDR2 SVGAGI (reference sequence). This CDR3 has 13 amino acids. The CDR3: CASYRGQGETQYF. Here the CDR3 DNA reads TGTGCCAGTTACAGGGGTCAGGGAGAGACCCAGTACTTC.

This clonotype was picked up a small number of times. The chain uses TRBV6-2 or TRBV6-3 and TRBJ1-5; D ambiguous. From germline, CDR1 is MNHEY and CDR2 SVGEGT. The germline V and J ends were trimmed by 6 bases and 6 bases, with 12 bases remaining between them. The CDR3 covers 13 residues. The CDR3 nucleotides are TGTGCCAGCAGCCTGGACCCAACTCAGCCCCAGCATTTT. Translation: CASSLDPTQPQHF.

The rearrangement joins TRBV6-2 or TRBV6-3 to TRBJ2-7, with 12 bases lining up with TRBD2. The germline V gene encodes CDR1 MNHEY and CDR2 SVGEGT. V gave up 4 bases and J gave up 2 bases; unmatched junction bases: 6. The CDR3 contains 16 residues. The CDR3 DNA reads TGTGCCAGCAGTTCCGGGACTAGCGGGCCCACCTACGAGCAGTACTTC. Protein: CASSSGTSGPTYEQYF.

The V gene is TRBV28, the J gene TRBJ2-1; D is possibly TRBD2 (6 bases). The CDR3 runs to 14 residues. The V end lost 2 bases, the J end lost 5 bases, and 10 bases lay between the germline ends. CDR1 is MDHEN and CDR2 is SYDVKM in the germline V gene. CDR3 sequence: CASSLAGINNEQFF. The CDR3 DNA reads TGTGCCAGCAGTTTAGCGGGAATAAACAATGAGCAGTTCTTC.

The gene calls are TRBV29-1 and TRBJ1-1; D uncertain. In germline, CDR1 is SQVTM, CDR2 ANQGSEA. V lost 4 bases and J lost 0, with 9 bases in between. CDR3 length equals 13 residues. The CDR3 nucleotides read TGCAGCGTTGCGTCGGAAGTGAACACTGAAGCTTTCTTT. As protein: CSVASEVNTEAFF.

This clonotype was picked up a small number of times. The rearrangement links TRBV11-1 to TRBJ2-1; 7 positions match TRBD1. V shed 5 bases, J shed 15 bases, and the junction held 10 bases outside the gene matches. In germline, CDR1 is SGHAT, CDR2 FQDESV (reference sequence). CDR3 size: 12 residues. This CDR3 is CASSHRQGVLFF. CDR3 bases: TGTGCCAGCAGCCACCGACAGGGAGTACTGTTCTTC.